This T cell receptor beta chain was sequenced during a study of blood T cell repertoires in COVID-19. Overall study: Acute-phase and convalescent COVID-19 samples originated in the United States, Italy and Spain.

Here immunoSEQ multiplex PCR was the method, and the copy in TCRdb shows in-frame clones only, minus some. The profile shows 200,000 to 250,000 clones, 88% of them singletons. Looked up from germline, CDR1 is LNHDA and CDR2 is SQIVND (reference sequence). The CDR3 length is 13 residues. V was shortened by 6 bases and J by 0 bases, with 6 bases between the two germline ends. This clone showed up just a few times. Participants spanned ages about 18 to 100 years and resided in about two dozen US areas. The rearrangement links TRBV19 to TRBJ1-3, with D hard to call. This receptor was identified in a woman in her twenties or thirties who had been exposed to COVID-19. The sample consisted of PBMCs or T cells enriched from blood (not recorded which). The chain's CDR3 is CASSPFSGNTIYF. CDR3 nucleotides: TGTGCCAGTAGCCCCTTCTCTGGAAACACCATATATTTT.